Listed here are 8 T cell receptor beta chains from one sample, sequenced in a study of cytomegalovirus exposure and HLA in healthy donors. Use of 60 Vbeta and 13 Jbeta primers characterized the PCR. Sequencing was performed with immunoSEQ multiplex PCR; in TCRdb, only in-frame clones are kept and a portion is missing. The sample has roughly 96,000 clones, 65% to 85% seen once. Sequencing was carried out using PBMCs. These receptors all come from a female donor in good health and CMV-seropositive.

This clone was counted only a few times. The rearrangement uses TRBV7-8 and TRBJ2-2; 7 nucleotides agree with TRBD1. Trimming took 5 bases from V and 4 from J; bases not matched to a gene: 4. Germline V lookup: CDR1 SGHVS, CDR2 FQNEAQ. The CDR3 runs 14 residues. CDR3 DNA sequence: TGTGCCAGCAGCACCCGACAGGGCACCGGGGAGCTGTTTTTT. Translating it yields CASSTRQGTGELFF.

The chain employs TRBV28 and TRBJ2-7; D not certain. From germline, CDR1 is MDHEN and CDR2 SYDVKM. Trimming stripped 6 bases from V and 4 bases from J, with 13 bases between. The CDR3 covers 13 residues. The CDR3 sequence: CASSSLTEYEQYF. CDR3 nucleotides: TGTGCCAGCAGCTCGCTTACGGAGTACGAGCAGTACTTC. Drawing the rest from reference TRBV28 and TRBJ2-7, the complete variable domain is DVKVTQSSRYLVKRTGEKVFLECVQDMDHENMFWYRQDPGLGLRLIYFSYDVKMKEKGDIPEGYSVSREKKERFSLILESASTNQTSMYLCASSSLTEYEQYFGPGTRLTVT.

The CDR3 region is CASSPRWWVRGGEQYF. In nucleotides, the CDR3 is TGTGCCAGCAGCCCTCGTTGGTGGGTGAGGGGGGGCGAGCAGTACTTC. The chain is built from TRBV21-1 and TRBJ2-5; no check of the table's D call, TRBD2, against the DNA was made. The DNA end favors TRBJ2-7, so the J call may be wrong. TRBV21-1 is flagged as a pseudogene. The CDR3 runs to 16 residues.

The chain is built from TRBV7-2 and TRBJ2-1; tentative D call: TRBD2 (5 bases). V lost 4 bases and J lost 8, with 12 bases in between. Germline CDR1 reads SGHTA; CDR2 reads FQGNSA. CDR3 size: 13 residues. CDR3 amino acids: CASSSRGEYEQFF. The CDR3 nucleotides read TGTGCCAGCAGCTCCCGGGGAGAGTATGAGCAGTTCTTC.

The genes are TRBV4-3 and TRBJ2-5, with 9 bases matching TRBD1. The CDR3 extends over 16 amino acids. Germline CDR1 and CDR2: LGHNA and YSLEER. The V and J ends lost 0 bases and 5 bases, in that order; junction bases with no gene match: 7. The CDR3 here is CASSQDPGTGQETQYF. The CDR3 DNA reads as TGCGCCAGCAGCCAAGACCCCGGGACAGGGCAGGAGACCCAGTACTTC.

The V gene is TRBV30, the J gene TRBJ2-3; a possible D gene is TRBD1 (6 bases). Germline CDR1 and CDR2: GTSNPN and SVGIG (reference sequence). The CDR3 consists of 14 residues. V was clipped by 4 bases and J by 1 base, with 12 bases between them. Here the CDR3 DNA reads TGTGCCTGGAACCCAGGGGCTGGCACAGATACGCAGTATTTT. It encodes CAWNPGAGTDTQYF.

This clone was picked up one time. The J gene is TRBJ2-5, the V gene TRBV11-3; no firm D call. The CDR3 has 13 amino acids. Germline CDR1 reads SGHNT; CDR2 reads YENEEA. V was clipped by 4 bases and J by 5 bases, with 11 bases between them. The CDR3: CASSSRQTETQYF. The CDR3 DNA reads TGTGCCAGCAGCTCGCGGCAAACGGAGACCCAGTACTTC.

This clone was counted a few times. The chain is built from TRBV5-1 and TRBJ1-3, with a tentative D call TRBD1 (6 bases). The length of the CDR3 is 17 residues. V was shortened by 4 bases and J by 0 bases, with 17 bases between the two germline ends. The germline V gene encodes CDR1 SGHRS and CDR2 YFSETQ. CDR3 coding DNA: TGCGCCAGCAGCCTACCGCAACAGGGCCGCTCTGGAAACACCATATATTTT. Its protein is CASSLPQQGRSGNTIYF.